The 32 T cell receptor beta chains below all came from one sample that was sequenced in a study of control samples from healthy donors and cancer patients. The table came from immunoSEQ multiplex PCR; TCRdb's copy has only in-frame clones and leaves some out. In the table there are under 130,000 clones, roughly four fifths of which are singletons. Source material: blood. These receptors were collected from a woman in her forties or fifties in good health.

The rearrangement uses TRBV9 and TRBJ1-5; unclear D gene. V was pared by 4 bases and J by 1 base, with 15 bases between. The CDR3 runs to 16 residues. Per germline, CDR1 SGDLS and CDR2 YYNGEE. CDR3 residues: CASSPGSGSSNQPQHF. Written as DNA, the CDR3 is TGTGCCAGCAGCCCGGGCAGTGGGTCCAGCAATCAGCCCCAGCATTTT.

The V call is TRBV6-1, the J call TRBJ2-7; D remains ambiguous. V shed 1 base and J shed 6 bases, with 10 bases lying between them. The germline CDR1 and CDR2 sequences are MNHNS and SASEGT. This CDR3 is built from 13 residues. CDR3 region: CASSEVGFREQYF. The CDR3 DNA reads TGTGCCAGCAGTGAAGTGGGATTTCGCGAGCAGTACTTC.

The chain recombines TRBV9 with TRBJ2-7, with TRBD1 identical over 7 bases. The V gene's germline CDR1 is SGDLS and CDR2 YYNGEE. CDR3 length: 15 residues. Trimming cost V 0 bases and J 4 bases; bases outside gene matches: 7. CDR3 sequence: CASSVGPDRDYEQYF. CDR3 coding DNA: TGTGCCAGCAGCGTAGGCCCAGACAGGGATTACGAGCAGTACTTC.

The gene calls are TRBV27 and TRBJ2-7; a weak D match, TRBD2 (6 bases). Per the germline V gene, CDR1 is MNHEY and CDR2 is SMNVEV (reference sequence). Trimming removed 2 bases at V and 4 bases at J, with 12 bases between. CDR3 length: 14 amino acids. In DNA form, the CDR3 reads TGTGCCAGCAGTTTAAATGGGGGACTTTACGAGCAGTACTTC. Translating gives CASSLNGGLYEQYF.

CDR3 sequence: CASSFLLMGVDTQYF. The CDR3 DNA is TGTGCCAGCAGCTTTCTGCTGATGGGGGTCGATACGCAGTATTTT. This chain uses TRBV11-2 with TRBJ2-3; D could derive from TRBD1 or TRBD2 (5 bases each). Trimming removed 3 bases at V and 6 bases at J, with 16 bases between. Germline V gene data show CDR1 as SGHAT and CDR2 as FQNNGV. The CDR3 has 15 residues.

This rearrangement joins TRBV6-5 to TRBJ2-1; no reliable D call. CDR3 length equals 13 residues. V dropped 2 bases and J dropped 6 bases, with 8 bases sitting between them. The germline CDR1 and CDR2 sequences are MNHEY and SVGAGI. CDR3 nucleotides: TGTGCCAGCAGTTACAGGCAATTCAATGAGCAGTTCTTC. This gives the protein CASSYRQFNEQFF.

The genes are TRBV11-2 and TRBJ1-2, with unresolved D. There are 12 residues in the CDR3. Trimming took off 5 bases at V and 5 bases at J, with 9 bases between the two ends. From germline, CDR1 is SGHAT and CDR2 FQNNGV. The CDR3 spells CASSLDTYGYTF. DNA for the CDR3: TGTGCCAGCAGCCTTGACACATATGGCTACACCTTC.

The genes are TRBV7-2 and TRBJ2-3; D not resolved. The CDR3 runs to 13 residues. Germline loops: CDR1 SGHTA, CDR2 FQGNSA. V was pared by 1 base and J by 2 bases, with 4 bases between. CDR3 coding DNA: TGTGCCAGCAGCTTAGACTACACAGATACGCAGTATTTT. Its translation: CASSLDYTDTQYF.

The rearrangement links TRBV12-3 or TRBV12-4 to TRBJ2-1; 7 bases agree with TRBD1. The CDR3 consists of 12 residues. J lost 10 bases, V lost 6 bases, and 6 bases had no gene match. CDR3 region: CASRPDRVEQFF. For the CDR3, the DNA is TGTGCCAGCAGACCCGACAGGGTCGAGCAGTTCTTC.

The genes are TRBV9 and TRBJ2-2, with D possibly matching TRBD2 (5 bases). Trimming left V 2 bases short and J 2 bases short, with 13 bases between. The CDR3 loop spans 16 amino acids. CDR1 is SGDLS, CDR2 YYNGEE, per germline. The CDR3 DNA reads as TGTGCCAGCAGCGTTGGTGGACTCTCAAACACCGGGGAGCTGTTTTTT. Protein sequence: CASSVGGLSNTGELFF.

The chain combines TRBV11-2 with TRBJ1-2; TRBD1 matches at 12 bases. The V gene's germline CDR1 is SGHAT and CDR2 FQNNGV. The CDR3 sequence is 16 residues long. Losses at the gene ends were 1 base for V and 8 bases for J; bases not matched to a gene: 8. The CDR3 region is CASSLGSGTGGEGYTF. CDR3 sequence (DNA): TGTGCCAGCAGCTTAGGTTCCGGGACAGGGGGCGAAGGCTACACCTTC.

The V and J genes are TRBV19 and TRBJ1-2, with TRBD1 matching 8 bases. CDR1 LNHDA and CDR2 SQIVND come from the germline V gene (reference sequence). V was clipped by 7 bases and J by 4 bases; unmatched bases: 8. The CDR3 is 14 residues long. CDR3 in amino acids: CASNPGTGAYGYTF. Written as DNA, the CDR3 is TGTGCCAGTAACCCAGGGACAGGCGCCTATGGCTACACCTTC.

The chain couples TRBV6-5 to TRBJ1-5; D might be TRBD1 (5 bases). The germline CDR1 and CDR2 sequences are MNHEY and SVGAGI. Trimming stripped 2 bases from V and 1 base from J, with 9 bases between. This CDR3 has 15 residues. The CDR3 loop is CASSYGTGSNQPQHF. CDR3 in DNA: TGTGCCAGCAGTTACGGGACCGGGAGCAATCAGCCCCAGCATTTT.

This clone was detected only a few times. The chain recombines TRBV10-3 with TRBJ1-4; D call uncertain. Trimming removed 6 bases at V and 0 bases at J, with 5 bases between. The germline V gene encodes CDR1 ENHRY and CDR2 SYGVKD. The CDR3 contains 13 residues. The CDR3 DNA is TGTGCCATCAGCAAAACAACTAATGAAAAACTGTTTTTT. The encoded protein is CAISKTTNEKLFF.

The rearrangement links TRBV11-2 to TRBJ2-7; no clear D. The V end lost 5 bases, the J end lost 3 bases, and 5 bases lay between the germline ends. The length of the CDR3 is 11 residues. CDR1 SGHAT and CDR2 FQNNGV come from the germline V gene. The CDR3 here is CASSPVYEQYF. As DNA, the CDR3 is TGTGCCAGCAGCCCCGTCTACGAGCAGTACTTC.

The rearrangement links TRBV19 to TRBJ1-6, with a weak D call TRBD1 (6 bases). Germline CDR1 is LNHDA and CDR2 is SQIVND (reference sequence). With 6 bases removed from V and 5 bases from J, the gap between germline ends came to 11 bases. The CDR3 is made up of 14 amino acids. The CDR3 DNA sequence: TGTGCCAGTAGAGCGGGGGGCGATAATTCACCCCTCCACTTT. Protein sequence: CASRAGGDNSPLHF. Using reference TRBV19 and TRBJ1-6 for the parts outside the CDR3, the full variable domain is DGGITQSPKYLFRKEGQNVTLSCEQNLNHDAMYWYRQDPGQGLRLIYYSQIVNDFQKGDIAEGYSVSREKKESFPLTVTSAQKNPTAFYLCASRAGGDNSPLHFGNGTRLTVT.

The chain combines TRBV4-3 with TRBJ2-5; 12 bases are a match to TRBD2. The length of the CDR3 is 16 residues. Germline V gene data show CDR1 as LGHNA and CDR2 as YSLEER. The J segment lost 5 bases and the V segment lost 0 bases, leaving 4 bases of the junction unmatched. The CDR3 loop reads CASSQDPSGGGETQYF. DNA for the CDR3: TGCGCCAGCAGCCAAGATCCTAGCGGGGGGGGTGAGACCCAGTACTTC.

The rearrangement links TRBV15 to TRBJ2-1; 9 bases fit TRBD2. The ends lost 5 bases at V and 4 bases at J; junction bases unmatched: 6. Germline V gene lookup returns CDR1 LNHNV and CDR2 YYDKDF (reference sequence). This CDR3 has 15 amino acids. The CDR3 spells CATSDGGRAYNEQFF. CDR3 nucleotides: TGTGCCACCAGCGACGGCGGGAGGGCGTACAATGAGCAGTTCTTC.

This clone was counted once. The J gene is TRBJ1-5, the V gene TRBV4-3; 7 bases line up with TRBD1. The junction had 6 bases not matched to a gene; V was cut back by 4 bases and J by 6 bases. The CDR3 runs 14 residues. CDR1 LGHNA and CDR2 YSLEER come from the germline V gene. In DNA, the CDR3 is TGCGCCAGCAGCCGAGACAGGGTGGCTCAGCCCCAGCATTTT. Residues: CASSRDRVAQPQHF.

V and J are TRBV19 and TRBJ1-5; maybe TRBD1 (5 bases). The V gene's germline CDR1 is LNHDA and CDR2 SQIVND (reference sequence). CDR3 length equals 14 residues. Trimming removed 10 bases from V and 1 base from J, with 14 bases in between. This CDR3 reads CATLSRDSNQPQHF. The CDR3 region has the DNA TGTGCCACTCTCTCCCGGGACAGCAATCAGCCCCAGCATTTT.

The CDR3 reads CASSFSGGINEQFF. The CDR3 region has the DNA TGTGCCAGCAGTTTTTCGGGCGGGATAAATGAGCAGTTCTTC. This rearrangement joins TRBV27 to TRBJ2-1; possible D gene TRBD2, 6 bases. Looked up from germline, CDR1 is MNHEY and CDR2 is SMNVEV (reference sequence). The CDR3 is 14 amino acids. The V end lost 3 bases, the J end lost 7 bases, and 13 bases lay between the germline ends.

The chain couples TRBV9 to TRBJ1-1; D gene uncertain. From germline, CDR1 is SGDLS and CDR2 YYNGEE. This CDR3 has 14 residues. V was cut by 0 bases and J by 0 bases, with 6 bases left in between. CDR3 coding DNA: TGTGCCAGCAGCGTAGACGGAGTGAACACTGAAGCTTTCTTT. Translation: CASSVDGVNTEAFF.

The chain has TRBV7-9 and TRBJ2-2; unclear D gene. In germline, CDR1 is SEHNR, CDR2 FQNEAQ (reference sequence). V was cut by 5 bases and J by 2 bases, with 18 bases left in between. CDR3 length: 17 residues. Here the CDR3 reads CASSRTPAAVNTGELFF. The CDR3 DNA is TGTGCCAGCAGCCGAACCCCCGCGGCAGTAAACACCGGGGAGCTGTTTTTT.

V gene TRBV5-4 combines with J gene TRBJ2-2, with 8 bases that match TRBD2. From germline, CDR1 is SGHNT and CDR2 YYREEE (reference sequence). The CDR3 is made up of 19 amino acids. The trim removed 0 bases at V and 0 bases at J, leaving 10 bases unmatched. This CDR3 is CASSLGEILAAANTGELFF. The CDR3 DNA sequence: TGTGCCAGCAGCTTGGGGGAAATACTAGCGGCAGCGAACACCGGGGAGCTGTTTTTT.

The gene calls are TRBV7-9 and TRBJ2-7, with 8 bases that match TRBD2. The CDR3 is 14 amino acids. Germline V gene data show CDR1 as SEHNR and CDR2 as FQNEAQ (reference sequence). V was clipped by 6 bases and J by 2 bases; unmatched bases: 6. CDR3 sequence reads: CASSSGTSTYEQYF. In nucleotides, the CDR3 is TGTGCCAGCAGTTCCGGGACTAGTACCTACGAGCAGTACTTC.

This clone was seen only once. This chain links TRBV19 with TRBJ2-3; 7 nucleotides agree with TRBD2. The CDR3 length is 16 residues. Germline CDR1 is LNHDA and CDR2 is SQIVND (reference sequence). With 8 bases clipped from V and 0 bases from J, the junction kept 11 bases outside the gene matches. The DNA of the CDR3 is TGTGCCAGTTCCGGGGAGGGCCTGACTAGCACAGATACGCAGTATTTT. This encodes CASSGEGLTSTDTQYF.

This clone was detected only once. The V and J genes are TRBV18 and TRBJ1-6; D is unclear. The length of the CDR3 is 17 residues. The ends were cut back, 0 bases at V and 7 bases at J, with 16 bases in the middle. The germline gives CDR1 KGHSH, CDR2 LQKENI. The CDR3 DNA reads TGTGCCAGCTCACCACCCGGGCCTGTACTAGGAAATTCACCCCTCCACTTT. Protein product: CASSPPGPVLGNSPLHF.

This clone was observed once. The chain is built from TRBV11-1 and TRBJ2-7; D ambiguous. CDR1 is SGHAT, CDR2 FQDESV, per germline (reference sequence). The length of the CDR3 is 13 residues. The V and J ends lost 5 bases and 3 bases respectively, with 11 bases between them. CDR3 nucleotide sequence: TGTGCCAGCAGCCCGCTCGGCGACTACGAGCAGTACTTC. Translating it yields CASSPLGDYEQYF.

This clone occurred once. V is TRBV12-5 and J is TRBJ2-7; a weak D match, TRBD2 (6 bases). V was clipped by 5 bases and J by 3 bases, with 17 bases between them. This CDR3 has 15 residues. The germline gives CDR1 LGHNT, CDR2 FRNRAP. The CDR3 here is CASGGARRGNYEQYF. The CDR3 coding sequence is TGTGCTAGTGGTGGCGCACGGCGGGGTAACTACGAGCAGTACTTC.

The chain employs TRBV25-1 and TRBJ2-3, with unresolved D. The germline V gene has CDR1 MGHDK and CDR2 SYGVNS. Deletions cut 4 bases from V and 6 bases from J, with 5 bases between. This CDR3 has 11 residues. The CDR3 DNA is TGTGCCAGCAGTGTCGGCGATACGCAGTATTTT. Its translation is CASSVGDTQYF.

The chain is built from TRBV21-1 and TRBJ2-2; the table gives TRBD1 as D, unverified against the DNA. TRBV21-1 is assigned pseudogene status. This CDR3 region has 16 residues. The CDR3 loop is CASSEGTGLYTGELFF. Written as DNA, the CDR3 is TGTGCCAGCAGCGAAGGGACAGGGCTATACACCGGGGAGCTGTTTTTT.

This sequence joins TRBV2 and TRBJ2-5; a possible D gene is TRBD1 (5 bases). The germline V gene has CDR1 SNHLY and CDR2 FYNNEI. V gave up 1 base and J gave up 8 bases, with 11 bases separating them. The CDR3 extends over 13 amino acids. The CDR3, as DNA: TGTGCCAGCAGTGAAGGGGGCCTCGGAACCCAGTACTTC. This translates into CASSEGGLGTQYF.